The 22 T cell receptor beta chains listed next were all sequenced from one sample in a study of OX40 agonist ivuxolimab in advanced cancers. Sequenced by immunoSEQ multiplex PCR; TCRdb stores in-frame clones only, minus some. Seen here are approximately 99,000 clones, approximately 90% observed once, and the top ten hold 0.66%. Here the sequenced sample was CD4+ or CD8+ T cells sorted from blood, taken in a trial of the OX40 agonist ivuxolimab. These receptors were taken from an adult with an advanced solid tumor such as melanoma, head and neck, liver or kidney cancer.

This rearrangement joins TRBV5-1 to TRBJ2-1, with no clear D. Between the trimmed V and J ends, which lost 0 bases and 0 bases, there was a span of 10 bases. Germline lookup yields CDR1 SGHRS and CDR2 YFSETQ. The CDR3 length is 16 residues. The CDR3 sequence: CASSLVGRSSYNEQFF. CDR3 bases: TGCGCCAGCAGCTTGGTAGGGCGTAGCTCCTACAATGAGCAGTTCTTC.

This chain joins TRBV18 and TRBJ2-7; tentative D call: TRBD1 (5 bases). The V gene's germline CDR1 is KGHSH and CDR2 LQKENI. The V gene lost 3 bases and the J gene lost 5 bases, with 20 bases spanning the gap. The CDR3 runs to 16 residues. The CDR3 DNA is TGTGCCAGCTCACCCAGCGTGCAGGGTTTCCCCCACGAGCAGTACTTC. It encodes CASSPSVQGFPHEQYF.

This clone was found a few times. The genes are TRBV19 and TRBJ1-1; 7 bases map to TRBD1. J was trimmed by 1 base and V by 4 bases; bases with no gene match: 3. The CDR3 runs 14 residues. The germline V gene has CDR1 LNHDA and CDR2 SQIVND (reference sequence). CDR3 coding DNA: TGTGCCAGTAGTACACGACAGGGGAACACTGAAGCTTTCTTT. Its protein product is CASSTRQGNTEAFF.

This sequence joins TRBV6-1 and TRBJ1-2, with D unclear. Germline V gene data show CDR1 as MNHNS and CDR2 as SASEGT. The V end lost 10 bases, the J end lost 1 base, and 19 bases lay between the germline ends. The CDR3 contains 15 residues. The CDR3 region is CATTFGPILNYGYTF. For the CDR3, the DNA is TGTGCCACCACGTTCGGCCCGATTCTTAACTATGGCTACACCTTC.

The V gene is TRBV30, the J gene TRBJ2-7; no firm D call. CDR1 and CDR2 (germline): GTSNPN, SVGIG (reference sequence). The CDR3 contains 12 residues. With 0 bases removed from V and 6 bases from J, the gap between germline ends came to 9 bases. CDR3 bases: TGTGCCTGGAGTGTATCCCGGGTCGAGCAGTACTTC. It translates to CAWSVSRVEQYF.

The chain couples TRBV6-5 to TRBJ2-3, with D unclear. The CDR3 extends over 12 amino acids. Germline V CDR1 and CDR2: MNHEY, SVGAGI. Trimming cost V 6 bases and J 0 bases, with 4 bases left between them. The CDR3 region is CASRPSTDTQYF. The CDR3 region has the DNA TGTGCCAGCAGGCCCAGCACAGATACGCAGTATTTT.

The V gene is TRBV5-1, the J gene TRBJ1-4, with D perhaps matching TRBD1 (6 bases). Trimming pared 5 bases from V and 4 bases from J, leaving 15 bases between. The CDR3 runs to 15 residues. Germline lookup yields CDR1 SGHRS and CDR2 YFSETQ. The CDR3 DNA sequence: TGCGCCAGCAGATGGTCCGGACAGCTTAATGAAAAACTGTTTTTT. This sequence encodes CASRWSGQLNEKLFF.

This chain links TRBV19 with TRBJ2-2; 7 bases agree with TRBD1. The J segment lost 1 base and the V segment lost 6 bases, leaving 2 bases of the junction unmatched. The length of the CDR3 is 14 residues. From germline, CDR1 is LNHDA and CDR2 SQIVND (reference sequence). DNA for the CDR3: TGTGCCAGTAGCCGGGACAGGAACACCGGGGAGCTGTTTTTT. This sequence encodes CASSRDRNTGELFF.

The DNA for the CDR3 is TGTGCCAGCGGGAGCAGGGCCCACGAGCAGTACTTC. Protein product: CASGSRAHEQYF. This sequence joins TRBV6-5 and TRBJ2-7; D possibly matches TRBD1 or TRBD2 (5 bases each). The CDR3 loop spans 12 amino acids. Trimming took 8 bases from V and 5 from J, leaving 13 bases between them. CDR1 is MNHEY and CDR2 is SVGAGI in the germline V gene.

V gene TRBV29-1 combines with J gene TRBJ2-1, with D uncertain. V was cut by 5 bases and J by 5 bases, with 16 bases left in between. The CDR3 is 14 residues long. Germline CDR1 reads SQVTM; CDR2 reads ANQGSEA. CDR3 DNA: TGCAGCGTTAGGGTCCTCGTCGCGAACAATGAGCAGTTCTTC. Its translation is CSVRVLVANNEQFF.

The genes are TRBV7-9 and TRBJ2-5, with D possibly matching TRBD1 (7 bases). Trimming cost V 5 bases and J 4 bases, with 8 bases left between them. The CDR3 loop spans 12 amino acids. Germline V gene lookup returns CDR1 SEHNR and CDR2 FQNEAQ (reference sequence). CDR3 in amino acids: CASSQGGETQYF. CDR3 in DNA: TGTGCCAGCAGCCAGGGGGGAGAGACCCAGTACTTC.

The J gene is TRBJ2-7, the V gene TRBV10-2, with D perhaps matching TRBD2 (6 bases). CDR3 length: 14 amino acids. With 4 bases removed from V and 4 bases from J, the gap between germline ends came to 14 bases. Looked up from germline, CDR1 is WSHSY and CDR2 is SAAADI. The CDR3 DNA reads as TGCGCCAGCAGTGCTGTGGGCGGGACGTACGAGCAGTACTTC. Amino acids: CASSAVGGTYEQYF.

This chain connects TRBV5-1 to TRBJ2-1; TRBD1 matches 9 bases. The trim removed 7 bases at V and 6 bases at J, leaving 11 bases unmatched. Per the germline V gene, CDR1 is SGHRS and CDR2 is YFSETQ. This CDR3 has 15 residues. The CDR3 loop reads CASLNGTGPSNEQFF. The CDR3 DNA sequence: TGCGCCAGCTTGAACGGGACAGGGCCCTCCAATGAGCAGTTCTTC.

This clone was found once. J is TRBJ1-2 and V is TRBV7-8; D gene ambiguous. V was cut by 2 bases and J by 7 bases, with 14 bases left in between. The CDR3 runs 14 residues. Germline V gene lookup returns CDR1 SGHVS and CDR2 FQNEAQ. The CDR3: CASSLNTVVSGYTF. As DNA, the CDR3 is TGTGCCAGCAGCTTAAACACGGTAGTGAGTGGCTACACCTTC.

The chain has TRBV9 and TRBJ1-6; no clear D gene. Germline V lookup: CDR1 SGDLS, CDR2 YYNGEE. The CDR3 has 16 amino acids. Trimming took 0 bases from V and 8 from J, leaving 15 bases between them. CDR3 region: CASSVGAGTLDSPLHF. The CDR3 nucleotides read TGTGCCAGCAGCGTAGGGGCAGGAACCTTGGATTCACCCCTCCACTTT.

The V gene is TRBV6-4, the J gene TRBJ1-6; a possible D gene is TRBD1 (5 bases). Germline V gene sequence: CDR1 MRHNA, CDR2 SNTAGT. Trimming cost V 3 bases and J 0 bases, with 12 bases left between them. The CDR3 totals 17 residues. CDR3 sequence (DNA): TGTGCCAGCAGTGAGGGGCCCCTGGGCTCCTATAATTCACCCCTCCACTTT. Amino acid sequence: CASSEGPLGSYNSPLHF.

This chain uses TRBV18 with TRBJ2-5, with unresolved D. The germline CDR1 and CDR2 sequences are KGHSH and LQKENI. Trimming shortened V by 6 bases and J by 2 bases, and 10 bases separated the two germline ends. The CDR3 is 13 residues long. CDR3 DNA: TGTGCCAGCTCGCGCGACATACAAGAGACCCAGTACTTC. Encoded protein: CASSRDIQETQYF.

V usage is TRBV5-1 and J usage is TRBJ2-5; weak D call: TRBD1 (5 bases). Germline values: CDR1 SGHRS, CDR2 YFSETQ. The CDR3 spans 14 residues. V was shortened by 4 bases and J by 4 bases, with 14 bases between the two germline ends. The CDR3 spells CASSMTASGETQYF. In nucleotides, the CDR3 is TGCGCCAGCAGCATGACAGCGAGTGGAGAGACCCAGTACTTC. The variable domain in full, completed from reference TRBV5-1 and TRBJ2-5, reads KAGVTQTPRYLIKTRGQQVTLSCSPISGHRSVSWYQQTPGQGLQFLFEYFSETQRNKGNFPGRFSGRQFSNSRSEMNVSTLELGDSALYLCASSMTASGETQYFGPGTRLLVL.

The chain couples TRBV11-3 to TRBJ2-1; D is unresolved. CDR1 and CDR2 from the germline V gene are SGHNT and YENEEA. V gave up 1 base and J gave up 4 bases, with 11 bases separating them. The CDR3 extends over 15 amino acids. CDR3 DNA sequence: TGTGCCAGCAGCTTAGTGGTCTGGTCTTACAATGAGCAGTTCTTC. Translating it yields CASSLVVWSYNEQFF.

V usage is TRBV6-5 and J usage is TRBJ1-2, with D possibly TRBD1 on 6 matching bases. This CDR3 comprises 15 residues. Trimming cost V 2 bases and J 4 bases, with 14 bases left between them. Germline V lookup: CDR1 MNHEY, CDR2 SVGAGI. CDR3 nucleotide sequence: TGTGCCAGCAGTTACCTCGGTCGGGGGGCCTATGGCTACACCTTC. Translating gives CASSYLGRGAYGYTF.

The chain joins TRBV7-3 to TRBJ2-3; D remains ambiguous. CDR1 and CDR2 (germline): SGHTA, FQGTGA. The CDR3 consists of 14 residues. The V end lost 2 bases, the J end lost 2 bases, and 8 bases lay between the germline ends. CDR3 coding DNA: TGTGCCAGCAGCTTAGGCAGGTTCACAGATACGCAGTATTTT. The encoded protein is CASSLGRFTDTQYF.

A note on this clone: The sample holds other DNA sequences that translate to the same CDR3. The chain has TRBV11-2 and TRBJ1-4; D gene unclear. This CDR3 has 13 amino acids. Deletions cut 1 base from V and 8 bases from J, with 8 bases between. The V gene's germline CDR1 is SGHAT and CDR2 FQNNGV. This CDR3 reads CASSLGQGEKLFF. CDR3 bases: TGTGCCAGCAGCTTAGGACAAGGGGAAAAACTGTTTTTT.